A selection of T cell receptor beta chains follows, all from one sample in a study of PD-1 blockade in classical Hodgkin lymphoma. Some clones are missing from TCRdb's copy, which holds only in-frame ones; the method was immunoSEQ multiplex PCR. This sample has under 70,000 clones, with 70% to 75% found just once. The sequencing used peripheral blood mononuclear cells (PBMCs), collected before the second cycle of nivolumab. The receptors stem from a human donor with classical Hodgkin lymphoma. Both conserved end residues are trimmed from each CDR3.

>14|TRBV10-3
AISGAVGVGVYEQY
>13|TRBV11-2
ASSLDQGAYNEQF
>12|TRBV5-8
ASSSGTGRWGYT
>13|TRBV28
ASSFRGSTNEKLF
>11|TRBV5-1
ASSLEGTDTQY
>13|TRBV30
AWSRQYSMDYEQY
>13|TRBV9
ASSDRDSYNSPLH
>12|TRBV5-1
ASSLWQGAYEQY
>13|TRBV15
ATSRPSGLANEQF
>11|TRBV6-5
ASSTTATGELF
>15|TRBV14
ASSQELWQTNTGELF
>13|TRBV5-1
ASSLQGPTHNEQF
>13|TRBV5-8
ASSWQAGGNQPQH
>13|TRBV6-5
ASSYRDSSFTEAF
>12|TRBV7-9
ASSLGGDFYEQY
>15|TRBV25-1
ASSDLVGVGRAGELF
>13|TRBV28
ASSFLALSGNTIY
>16|TRBV7-9
ASSLDTSGGLRQETQY
>11|TRBV7-9
ASIRSWSDTQY
>13|TRBV2
ASSDPTGRTETQY
>13|TRBV19
ASSIDGDLSYEQY
>13|TRBV9
ASSALASSYNEQF
>13|TRBV5-1
ASSRWGATNEKLF
>13|TRBV11-2
ASSLGQGSTGELF
>12|TRBV19
ASSMWGGSTEAF
>14|TRBV15
ATSRGKIVANTEAF
>11|TRBV29-1
SVRTGGNQPQH
>12|TRBV5-1
ASSLAGVGYGYT
>11|TRBV29-1
SVTKQGDTEAF
>11|TRBV5-1
ASSHGQGDGYT
>13|TRBV27
ASSPYVARQETQY
>10|TRBV29-1
SAITEFHGYT
>12|TRBV28
ASSLLGGGEKLF
>11|TRBV5-1
ASSSQGFSEQY
>11|TRBV6-6
ASTEDGYTEAF
>12|TRBV25-1
ASSHHGNGQPQH